Presented here are 24 T cell receptor beta chains from one specimen sequenced in a study of cytomegalovirus exposure and HLA in healthy donors. 13 Jbeta primers and 60 Vbeta primers were used for the PCR. TCRdb keeps only in-frame clones here, not all; method: immunoSEQ multiplex PCR. The sample shows some 150,000 clones, just under 80% of them seen only once. The material sequenced was PBMCs. All receptors come from a woman aged 50 to 60 in good health and CMV-seronegative.

CDR3 DNA: TGTGCCAGCAGCACGAGGGGAGCGGGAGAGAACAATGAGCAGTTCTTC. Translation gives CASSTRGAGENNEQFF. V gene TRBV9 combines with J gene TRBJ2-1; the match to TRBD2 covers 8 bases. Unmatched junction bases numbered 11, after V lost 4 bases and J lost 5 bases. This CDR3 spans 16 amino acids. Germline CDR1 SGDLS, CDR2 YYNGEE.

The V and J genes are TRBV15 and TRBJ2-7; 7 nucleotides line up with TRBD1. Trimming took 0 bases from V and 6 from J; bases not matched to a gene: 17. CDR3 size: 18 residues. Germline V gene lookup returns CDR1 LNHNV and CDR2 YYDKDF (reference sequence). The CDR3 sequence is CATSRDLKGASVLSEQYF. The CDR3 nucleotides read TGTGCCACCAGCAGAGATCTGAAGGGGGCATCAGTTTTAAGCGAGCAGTACTTC.

CDR3 coding DNA: TGTGCCATCAGAGCAGGACAGGTCCAAAATGGTGGCTACACCTTC. Translated, it gives CAIRAGQVQNGGYTF. The V and J genes are TRBV10-3 and TRBJ1-2; 7 bases align to TRBD1. CDR1 and CDR2 (germline): ENHRY, SYGVKD. The CDR3 loop spans 15 amino acids. V was clipped by 6 bases and J by 7 bases; unmatched bases: 14.

The genes are TRBV4-1 and TRBJ2-7; a weak D match, TRBD1 (6 bases). CDR3 length equals 14 residues. Trimming stripped 0 bases from V and 5 bases from J, with 11 bases between. Per the germline V gene, CDR1 is MGHRA and CDR2 is YSYEKL. This CDR3 is CASSQDEQGHEQYF. CDR3 sequence (DNA): TGCGCCAGCAGCCAAGATGAACAGGGCCACGAGCAGTACTTC.

The V and J genes are TRBV14 and TRBJ2-3, with TRBD2 matching over 9 bases. Per germline, CDR1 SGHDN and CDR2 FVKESK. This CDR3 region has 19 residues. V was clipped by 3 bases and J by 2 bases; unmatched bases: 15. The CDR3 protein is CASSQGLAGGLWDTDTQYF. The DNA of the CDR3 is TGTGCCAGCAGCCAGGGACTCGCGGGGGGGCTTTGGGACACAGATACGCAGTATTTT.

A single count supports this clone. The chain is built from TRBV7-9 and TRBJ2-5, with a possible D match to TRBD1 (5 bases). CDR1 is SEHNR, CDR2 FQNEAQ, per germline (reference sequence). The CDR3 sequence is 12 residues long. The V end was cut by 5 bases, the J end by 3 bases, with 7 bases between. CDR3 amino acids: CASSQTEETQYF. For the CDR3, the DNA is TGTGCCAGCAGCCAGACAGAAGAGACCCAGTACTTC.

The rearrangement links TRBV19 to TRBJ2-3, with 9 bases fitting TRBD1. The CDR3 is 18 amino acids. Germline V gene lookup returns CDR1 LNHDA and CDR2 SQIVND (reference sequence). The trim removed 4 bases at V and 4 bases at J, leaving 15 bases unmatched. In DNA, the CDR3 is TGTGCCAGTAGTAAGCCGACAGGGGGAGGTTTTATTTCAGATACGCAGTATTTT. Translation: CASSKPTGGGFISDTQYF.

Remarks on this clone: This sample also contains other DNA sequences that code for the same CDR3. The chain employs TRBV7-9 and TRBJ1-5, with 8 bases matching TRBD1. The junction had 3 bases not matched to a gene; V was cut back by 3 bases and J by 5 bases. The CDR3 covers 14 residues. Germline assignment: CDR1 SEHNR and CDR2 FQNEAQ (reference sequence). In DNA, the CDR3 is TGTGCCAGCAGCTTGGACAGGGCCGATCAGCCCCAGCATTTT. Translated, it gives CASSLDRADQPQHF. Looking up the rest from reference TRBV7-9 and TRBJ1-5 gives the full variable domain: DTGVSQNPRHKITKRGQNVTFRCDPISEHNRLYWYRQTLGQGPEFLTYFQNEAQLEKSRLLSDRFSAERPKGSFSTLEIQRTEQGDSAMYLCASSLDRADQPQHFGDGTRLSIL.

This chain connects TRBV2 to TRBJ2-1; D not certain. The CDR3 has 14 amino acids. Germline V CDR1 and CDR2: SNHLY, FYNNEI. Trimming left V 6 bases short and J 0 bases short, with 9 bases between. The DNA for the CDR3 is TGTGCCAGCAGAGATGACTTCTCCTACAATGAGCAGTTCTTC. Translation gives CASRDDFSYNEQFF.

The rearrangement uses TRBV28 and TRBJ1-1; 7 bases match TRBD1. From germline, CDR1 is MDHEN and CDR2 SYDVKM. With 5 bases clipped from V and 0 bases from J, the junction kept 6 bases outside the gene matches. There are 15 residues in the CDR3. The DNA of the CDR3 is TGTGCCAGCAGTCTTTGGACAGGTTTGAACACTGAAGCTTTCTTT. Protein product: CASSLWTGLNTEAFF.

The chain links TRBV5-1 to TRBJ2-7; the D gene is possibly TRBD1 (6 bases). The CDR3 covers 15 residues. V lost 0 bases, J lost 6 bases, and 16 bases lay in between. Germline V CDR1 and CDR2: SGHRS, YFSETQ. The CDR3 is CASSLGDRSGGEQYF. CDR3 DNA sequence: TGCGCCAGCAGCTTGGGAGACAGGTCGGGTGGCGAGCAGTACTTC.

The rearrangement uses TRBV7-9 and TRBJ2-1; TRBD1 agrees at 8 bases. Germline V gene data show CDR1 as SEHNR and CDR2 as FQNEAQ (reference sequence). CDR3 length: 15 residues. V lost 5 bases to trimming and J lost 7 bases; unmatched junction nucleotides: 10. The CDR3 DNA reads as TGTGCCAGCAGCCCGAACCAGGGGGCAAAGAATGAGCAGTTCTTC. This translates into CASSPNQGAKNEQFF.

This clone was detected only a few times. CDR3 nucleotide sequence: TGCAGCGTACAGGGGGCGCTGGAGCAGTACTTC. It is translated as CSVQGALEQYF. The chain links TRBV29-1 to TRBJ2-7; 9 nucleotides agree with TRBD1. J lost 7 bases, V lost 6 bases, and 4 bases had no gene match. This CDR3 comprises 11 residues. Germline lookup yields CDR1 SQVTM and CDR2 ANQGSEA.

This clone showed up just once. CDR3: CASSFRRSDYEQYF. CDR3 bases: TGTGCCAGCAGCTTTCGGAGGTCTGATTACGAGCAGTACTTC. The V gene is TRBV5-4, the J gene TRBJ2-7, with a weak D call TRBD2 (5 bases). Trimming took 2 bases from V and 4 from J, leaving 13 bases between them. The CDR3 totals 14 residues. Germline CDR1 is SGHNT and CDR2 is YYREEE (reference sequence).

V usage is TRBV5-1 and J usage is TRBJ2-2; a weak D match, TRBD1 (6 bases). This CDR3 contains 15 residues. Germline V gene sequence: CDR1 SGHRS, CDR2 YFSETQ. With 3 bases removed from V and 6 bases from J, the gap between germline ends came to 15 bases. CDR3 loop: CASSSSLGAPGELFF. For the CDR3, the DNA is TGCGCCAGCAGCTCCTCTTTGGGGGCGCCCGGGGAGCTGTTTTTT.

V and J are TRBV10-2 and TRBJ2-1, with TRBD2 matching over 8 bases. The junction had 13 bases not matched to a gene; V was cut back by 6 bases and J by 6 bases. The CDR3 consists of 16 residues. The germline V gene encodes CDR1 WSHSY and CDR2 SAAADI. CDR3 sequence: CASRAPPGGPGNEQFF. The CDR3, as DNA: TGCGCCAGCAGAGCACCCCCGGGGGGGCCCGGCAATGAGCAGTTCTTC.

The genes are TRBV28 and TRBJ2-1; weak D call: TRBD1 (6 bases). The CDR3 loop spans 14 amino acids. The germline V and J ends were trimmed by 4 bases and 9 bases, with 16 bases remaining between them. Germline V CDR1 and CDR2: MDHEN, SYDVKM. This CDR3 is CASSSVPRGGEQFF. DNA of the CDR3: TGTGCCAGCAGTTCGGTCCCCAGGGGCGGTGAGCAGTTCTTC.

V gene TRBV11-2 combines with J gene TRBJ2-1, with 10 bases that match TRBD2. Trimming at V came to 5 bases and at J to 5 bases, leaving 6 bases not matched to a gene. From germline, CDR1 is SGHAT and CDR2 FQNNGV. CDR3 length: 15 amino acids. In nucleotides, the CDR3 is TGTGCCAGCAGCGTAGGACTAGCGGCAAACAATGAGCAGTTCTTC. It translates to CASSVGLAANNEQFF.

This clone was picked up one time. Additional DNA sequences in this sample encode the identical CDR3. The chain joins TRBV7-9 to TRBJ2-5; D is possibly TRBD2 (6 bases). CDR1 is SEHNR and CDR2 is FQNEAQ in the germline V gene (reference sequence). Deletions cut 3 bases from V and 1 base from J, with 6 bases between. The CDR3 has 13 residues. CDR3 nucleotides: TGTGCCAGCAGCTTTAGCGGCCAAGAGACCCAGTACTTC. This gives the protein CASSFSGQETQYF.

On this clone itself: Relative to the germline gene, one junction end is altered; a read error may explain this. The V and J genes are TRBV7-7 and TRBJ2-1; 11 nucleotides line up with TRBD1. The CDR3 is 17 amino acids. Germline V gene sequence: CDR1 SSHAT, CDR2 FNYEAQ (reference sequence). CDR3 nucleotides: TGTGCTAGCAGCTTAGGCGGGGGACAGGGGGGTTACAATGAGCAGTTCTTC. Its translation is CASSLGGGQGGYNEQFF.

This clone was seen only a few times. V usage is TRBV2 and J usage is TRBJ1-4, with 9 bases matching TRBD1. CDR3 size: 19 residues. The V gene's germline CDR1 is SNHLY and CDR2 FYNNEI. V dropped 4 bases and J dropped 3; count of bases not matched to a gene: 15. CDR3: CASSVNAQGAPRSNEKLFF. The CDR3 coding sequence is TGTGCCAGCAGTGTGAATGCACAGGGGGCTCCAAGATCTAATGAAAAACTGTTTTTT.

The chain is built from TRBV5-1 and TRBJ1-2, with D possibly TRBD1 on 6 matching bases. The CDR3 runs 15 residues. Trimming shortened V by 6 bases and J by 8 bases, and 23 bases separated the two germline ends. Per germline, CDR1 SGHRS and CDR2 YFSETQ. CDR3: CASTQDGGRAVGYTF. The CDR3 DNA reads TGCGCCAGCACCCAGGACGGGGGGCGCGCTGTCGGCTACACCTTC.

The chain combines TRBV7-2 with TRBJ2-7; possibly TRBD2 for D (5 bases). The CDR3 covers 13 residues. CDR1 is SGHTA and CDR2 is FQGNSA in the germline V gene. V dropped 5 bases and J dropped 6 bases, with 14 bases sitting between them. The DNA of the CDR3 is TGTGCCAGCAGCCCCCTTGTTGGGAGCGAGCAGTACTTC. Amino acid sequence: CASSPLVGSEQYF.

A few counts support this clone. The chain combines TRBV12-5 with TRBJ2-1; D remains ambiguous. The germline V gene has CDR1 LGHNT and CDR2 FRNRAP. Trimming stripped 1 base from V and 0 bases from J, with 7 bases between. This CDR3 is built from 15 residues. CDR3 loop: CASGLGISSYNEQFF. The CDR3, as DNA: TGTGCTAGTGGTTTGGGTATCAGCTCCTACAATGAGCAGTTCTTC.